Sequencing of this T cell receptor beta chain was carried out in a study of identical twins. General study findings and limits: Cross-sectional statistics, not tracking of the same donors, supported the conclusions.

TCRdb re-analysed the 5' RACE reads in MiXCR, keeping a single row per CDR3 protein. The table has under 800,000 distinct CDR3 sequences, approximately 22% seen once. Germline values: CDR1 SGHDT, CDR2 YYEEEE. The CDR3 loop spans 14 amino acids. The V and J ends lost 4 bases and 4 bases respectively, with 14 bases between them. Healthy Caucasian donors formed the entire cohort. This clonotype was detected ten times or more. The antigen remains unidentified. A further study also used this sample, focusing on T cells expressing NK-cell markers. That source notes: Seven of eight sequenced donors tested HCMV-seropositive; one tested seronegative. What remained unclear was the HCMV specificity of expanded NKG2C+ T cell clones.

The source material was PBMCs. The chain is built from TRBV5-6 and TRBJ1-1; D not resolved. This receptor was obtained from a young woman in good health. The CDR3 region has the DNA TGTGCCAGCAGCGTCGTCCCGACGGGCACTGAAGCTTTCTTT. Protein: CASSVVPTGTEAFF.